This TCR beta chain was recorded in a study of cytomegalovirus exposure and HLA in healthy donors. Study summary: A preliminary data release comprised 80 million to 95 million unique TCRs obtained from HLA-typed donors. Study conclusions and caveats: The HLA-A and HLA-B alleles of most subjects were reportedly predicted accurately from TCR beta sequences. According to an earlier analysis, most TCR beta V segments yielded productive rearrangements about 90% or about 30% of the time. Using the classifier, cytomegalovirus status was reportedly diagnosed with high specificity and sensitivity.

CDR1 is MNHNS, CDR2 SASEGT, per germline. The germline V and J ends were trimmed by 5 bases and 4 bases, with 18 bases remaining between them. This CDR3 comprises 15 residues. About this clone: Its antigen is undetermined.

This PCR relied on a set of 60 Vbeta primers and 13 Jbeta primers. Profiled with immunoSEQ multiplex PCR; TCRdb holds only in-frame clones, not every one. The repertoire has around 100,000 clones, 60% to 75% of them found once; the top ten carry approximately 10%. The sequenced sample was PBMCs. The TCR originated in a man aged 40-49 years in good health and CMV-seropositive. The chain is built from TRBV6-1 and TRBJ2-7; perhaps TRBD2 as D (6 bases). The DNA of the CDR3 is TGTGCCAGCAGTCCGGACGGGGGTTTTATATACGAGCAGTACGTC. Its translation: CASSPDGGFIYEQYV.